This paragraph covers one T cell receptor (beta chain) sequence. What it recognizes is unknown. These data are taken from a study of T cell repertoires in cytomegalovirus infection. On the study more broadly: Recently described HLA-C-restricted plus well-studied HLA-B-restricted CMV epitopes were used. Through public TCR beta signatures, both CMV infection and matching HLA type were indicated.

Study outcomes and limitations: The ex vivo response showed dominance by HLA-C-restricted CMV-specific TCR beta clonotypes.

Germline CDR1 is SGHTA and CDR2 is FQGNSA. The V end was cut by 2 bases, the J end by 6 bases, with 11 bases between. The CDR3 spans 13 residues. TCRdb redid the calling of the reads with MiXCR, one entry per CDR3 protein. The data show about 770,000 distinct CDR3 sequences, almost 30% seen once. Sequencing was performed on cultured CD8+ T cells from PBMCs, taken from culture after CMV antigen stimulation. The chain recombines TRBV7-2 with TRBJ2-7; no clear D gene. This receptor was obtained from a human donor in good health (CMV status not recorded). Some clones in this sample may be carry-over from other donors' samples. The CDR3 reads CASSLLIKGEQYF. For the CDR3, the DNA is TGTGCCAGCAGCTTACTCATAAAGGGCGAGCAGTACTTC.